The clone carrying this T cell receptor (gamma chain) was detected a few times. Antigen unknown. V dropped 2 bases and J dropped 6; count of bases not matched to a gene: 10. Germline CDR1 reads GITISATS; CDR2 reads ISYDGTV (reference sequence). This CDR3 is 14 amino acids long. This specimen comes from a study of Vδ1+ human thymocytes. Extracted RNA was reverse transcribed into cDNA. Pooled V-gene forward primers with one constant-region reverse primer generated the CDR3 amplicons by multiplex PCR. TCRdb reprocessed the multiplex PCR reads through CATT. The sample contains 10,000 or so gamma-chain clones, more than 35% of which appear only once. Whole-study results and caveats: Thymic TRG and TRD repertoires appeared highly polyclonal. Thymic delta-chain repertoires held roughly 18% Vdelta2 sequences and few Vdelta3, despite high sort purity.

The J gene is TRGJ1 or TRGJ2, the V gene TRGV9. The TCR comes from a boy under two years old who had congenital heart surgery. The material sequenced was Vdelta1+ gamma-delta thymocytes from the thymus. Subset reported: FACS-sorted CD3+ TCRalphabeta- TCRVdelta1+ TCRVdelta2- thymocytes. DNA for the CDR3: TGTGCCTTGTGGGAGGGGTGTGTAGGTTATAAGAAACTCTTT. Its translation: CALWEGCVGYKKLF.